The rows below give T cell receptor beta chains drawn from one sample of a study of blood T cell repertoires in COVID-19. The method was immunoSEQ multiplex PCR; TCRdb's version includes in-frame clones alone and lacks a portion of them. The sample comprises 95,000 to 150,000 clones, more than 80% of which are singletons, and around 4.2% rests with the top ten. The sample taken for sequencing was peripheral blood. Receptor source: a man in his forties or fifties with acute or convalescent COVID-19. The CDR3 runs from the conserved cysteine through the conserved F or W. The D gene is left open where the match is weak. For some rows the clone size is stated as once, few or many, or as a class when expanded; others skip it.

>TRBJ2-5|TRBD2|-|TRBV5-5
CASSLLAGGQETQYF
TGTGCCAGCAGCTTGTTAGCGGGGGGACAAGAGACCCAGTACTTC
>TRBJ2-3|TRBD1|-|TRBV9
CASSRTGEGTDTQYF
TGTGCCAGCAGCAGAACAGGGGAAGGTACAGATACGCAGTATTTT
>TRBJ1-4|-|-|TRBV3-1/TRBV3-2
CASSQEEGSGIEKLFF
TGTGCCAGCAGCCAAGAAGAGGGCTCGGGGATTGAAAAACTGTTTTTT
>TRBJ2-2|-|many|TRBV5-1
CASSLVRGELFF
TGCGCCAGCAGCTTGGTCCGCGGGGAGCTGTTTTTT
>TRBJ1-5|-|-|TRBV7-8
CASSLDLPGINQPQHF
TGTGCCAGCAGCTTAGATTTACCAGGGATCAATCAGCCCCAGCATTTT
>TRBJ1-4|TRBD1|-|TRBV5-1
CASSSTTDRATNEKLFF
TGCGCCAGCAGTTCTACTACGGACAGGGCAACTAATGAAAAACTGTTTTTT
>TRBJ2-1|TRBD1|few|TRBV19
CASSDPRDRVNEQFF
TGTGCCAGTAGCGACCCCCGGGACAGGGTTAATGAGCAGTTCTTC
>TRBJ1-1|-|-|TRBV23-1
CVRGDTGTNTEAFF
TGCGTCCGAGGGGACACAGGGACGAACACTGAAGCTTTCTTT
>TRBJ2-7|-|-|TRBV7-2
CASSLFEWPGLYEQYF
TGTGCCAGCAGCTTGTTCGAGTGGCCGGGTCTCTACGAGCAGTACTTC
>TRBJ2-2|TRBD2|-|TRBV5-1
CASRTSGVGNTGELFF
TGCGCCAGCAGGACTAGCGGGGTTGGGAACACCGGGGAGCTGTTTTTT
>TRBJ1-1|-|-|TRBV29-1
CSVEGQDFTEAFF
TGCAGCGTTGAAGGACAGGACTTTACTGAAGCTTTCTTT
>TRBJ2-4|TRBD2|once|TRBV2
CASSDLAGKNIQYF
TGTGCCAGCAGTGACCTAGCGGGGAAAAACATTCAGTACTTC
>TRBJ2-7|-|-|TRBV18
CASSPKPSQGGSREQYF
TGTGCCAGCTCACCAAAGCCCTCTCAGGGAGGTTCGCGGGAGCAGTACTTC
>TRBJ1-2|TRBD1|-|TRBV19
CASSTDRTGNYGYTF
TGTGCCAGTAGTACCGACCGGACAGGAAACTATGGCTACACCTTC
>TRBJ2-4|-|-|TRBV18
CASSPPGAVNIQYF
TGTGCCAGCTCACCACCGGGGGCCGTGAACATTCAGTACTTC
>TRBJ2-7|TRBD1|-|TRBV7-8
CASSLGDSRTGYEQYF
TGTGCCAGCAGCTTAGGCGACTCACGGACAGGCTACGAGCAGTACTTC
>TRBJ1-5|-|-|TRBV19
CASEVAAQGQPQHF
TGTGCCAGTGAGGTGGCGGCCCAGGGCCAGCCCCAGCATTTT
>TRBJ1-2|TRBD1|-|TRBV18
CASSPDRGDYGYTF
TGTGCCAGCTCACCCGACAGGGGAGACTATGGCTACACCTTC
>TRBJ2-5|TRBD1|-|TRBV5-6
CASSLGQGGPETQYF
TGTGCCAGCAGCTTGGGACAGGGGGGCCCAGAGACCCAGTACTTC
>TRBJ1-1|TRBD1|-|TRBV6-5
CASSTGQGAEAFF
TGTGCCAGCAGTACGGGACAGGGGGCTGAAGCTTTCTTT
>TRBJ2-3|-|-|TRBV27
CASSLLSTDTQYF
TGTGCCAGCAGTTTATTATCGACAGATACGCAGTATTTT
>TRBJ1-1|-|-|TRBV19
CASSPGGGPGTEAFF
TGTGCCAGTAGTCCGGGGGGTGGCCCTGGCACTGAAGCTTTCTTT
>TRBJ1-1|-|-|TRBV6-5
CASSPQGFDTEAFF
TGTGCCAGCAGCCCCCAGGGCTTTGACACTGAAGCTTTCTTT
>TRBJ1-5|TRBD1|-|TRBV3-1/TRBV3-2
CASSPQGDQPQHF
TGTGCCAGCAGTCCTCAGGGGGATCAGCCCCAGCATTTT
>TRBJ2-3|-|-|TRBV30
CAWSALDTQYF
TGTGCCTGGAGTGCCCTGGATACGCAGTATTTT
>TRBJ1-1|-|-|TRBV6-6
CASSYSRQADEAFF
TGTGCCAGCAGTTACTCGAGACAGGCGGATGAAGCTTTCTTT
>TRBJ1-1|-|once|TRBV30
CAWRGAEAFF
TGTGCCTGGAGAGGGGCTGAAGCTTTCTTT
>TRBJ1-2|-|-|TRBV5-1
CASSLGQELNYGYTF
TGCGCCAGCAGCCTGGGACAAGAACTTAACTATGGCTACACCTTC
>TRBJ2-1|-|-|TRBV19
CASSIEFASSYNEQFF
TGTGCCAGTAGTATCGAGTTCGCGAGCTCCTACAATGAGCAGTTCTTC
>TRBJ2-2|TRBD2|-|TRBV5-4
CASSLGAGGNTGELFF
TGTGCCAGCAGCTTGGGGGCGGGAGGGAACACCGGGGAGCTGTTTTTT
>TRBJ1-5|TRBD1|-|TRBV19
CASTAETGRNQPQHF
TGTGCCAGTACCGCGGAGACAGGGAGGAATCAGCCCCAGCATTTT
>TRBJ2-3|TRBD2|-|TRBV3-1/TRBV3-2
CASRDGLVSTDTQYF
TGTGCCAGCAGGGACGGACTAGTGAGCACAGATACGCAGTATTTT
>TRBJ2-7|TRBD1|-|TRBV10-3
CAISGPRQGGEQYF
TGTGCCATCAGTGGGCCCCGACAGGGTGGAGAGCAGTACTTC
>TRBJ1-1|-|-|TRBV7-2
CASSPTVDTEAFF
TGTGCCAGCAGCCCAACAGTGGATACTGAAGCTTTCTTT
>TRBJ1-4|TRBD1|few|TRBV19
CASSTRTGNEKLFF
TGTGCCAGTAGTACAAGGACAGGGAATGAAAAACTGTTTTTT
>TRBJ1-2|-|few|TRBV19
CASSGGAPNYGYTF
TGTGCCAGTAGTGGGGGGGCGCCGAACTATGGCTACACCTTC
>TRBJ1-2|TRBD1|-|TRBV4-2
CASSQDPGQYGYTF
TGTGCCAGCAGCCAGGATCCGGGACAGTATGGCTACACCTTC
>TRBJ1-1|-|-|TRBV19
CASSIDSNRENTEAFF
TGTGCCAGTAGTATCGATTCGAACAGGGAGAACACTGAAGCTTTCTTT
>TRBJ2-3|TRBD2|-|TRBV4-2
CASSPAGPSTDTQYF
TGTGCCAGCAGCCCAGCGGGACCTAGCACAGATACGCAGTATTTT
>TRBJ2-2|-|-|TRBV14
CASSQRGTWNTGELFF
TGTGCCAGCAGCCAAAGGGGGACCTGGAACACCGGGGAGCTGTTTTTT